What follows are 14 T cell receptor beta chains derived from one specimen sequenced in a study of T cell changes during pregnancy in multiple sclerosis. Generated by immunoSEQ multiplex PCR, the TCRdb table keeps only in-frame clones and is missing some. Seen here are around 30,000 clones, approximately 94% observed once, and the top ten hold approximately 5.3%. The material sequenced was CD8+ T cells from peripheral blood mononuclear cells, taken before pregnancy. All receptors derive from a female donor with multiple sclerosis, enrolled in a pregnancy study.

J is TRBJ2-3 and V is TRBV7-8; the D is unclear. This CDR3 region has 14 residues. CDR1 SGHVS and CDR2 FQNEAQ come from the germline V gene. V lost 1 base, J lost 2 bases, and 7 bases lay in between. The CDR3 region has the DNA TGTGCCAGCAGCTTAGAACAATCCACAGATACGCAGTATTTT. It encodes CASSLEQSTDTQYF. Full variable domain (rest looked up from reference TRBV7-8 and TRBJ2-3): GAGVSQSPRYKVAKRGQDVALRCDPISGHVSLFWYQQALGQGPEFLTYFQNEAQLDKSGLPSDRFFAERPEGSVSTLKIQRTQQEDSAVYLCASSLEQSTDTQYFGPGTRLTVL.

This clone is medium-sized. CDR3 in amino acids: CASSETGSNQPQHF. CDR3 nucleotides: TGTGCCAGCAGTGAAACAGGTAGCAATCAGCCCCAGCATTTT. The J gene is TRBJ1-5, the V gene TRBV2; D may be TRBD1 (5 bases). Germline CDR1 and CDR2: SNHLY and FYNNEI. The CDR3 runs to 14 residues. V lost 2 bases to trimming and J lost 0 bases, with 5 bases between them.

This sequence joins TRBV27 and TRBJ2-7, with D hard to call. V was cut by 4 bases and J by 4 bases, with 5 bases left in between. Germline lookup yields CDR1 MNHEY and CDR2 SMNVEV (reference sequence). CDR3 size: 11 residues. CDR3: CASSWSYEQYF. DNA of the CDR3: TGTGCCAGCAGTTGGAGTTACGAGCAGTACTTC.

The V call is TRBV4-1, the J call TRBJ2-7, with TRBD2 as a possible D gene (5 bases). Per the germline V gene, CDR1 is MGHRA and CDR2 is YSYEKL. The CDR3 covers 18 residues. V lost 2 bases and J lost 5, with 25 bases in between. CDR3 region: CASSQWVPGSGLSDEQYF. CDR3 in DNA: TGCGCCAGCAGCCAATGGGTACCGGGATCGGGCTTGTCCGACGAGCAGTACTTC.

The CDR3 DNA is TGTGCCAGCAGTGAACAGGGGGGATCCTACAATGAGCAGTTCTTC. Its protein product is CASSEQGGSYNEQFF. The gene calls are TRBV6-1 and TRBJ2-1; a possible D gene is TRBD1 (7 bases). Between the trimmed V and J ends, which lost 2 bases and 1 base, there was a span of 9 bases. This CDR3 contains 15 residues. The germline V gene has CDR1 MNHNS and CDR2 SASEGT.

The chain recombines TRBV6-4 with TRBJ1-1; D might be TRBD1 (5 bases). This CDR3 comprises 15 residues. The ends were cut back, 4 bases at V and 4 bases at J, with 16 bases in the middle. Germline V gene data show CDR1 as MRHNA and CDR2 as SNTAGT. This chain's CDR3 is CASSGSAAGSTEAFF. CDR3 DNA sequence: TGTGCCAGCAGTGGGTCGGCGGCAGGGTCCACTGAAGCTTTCTTT.

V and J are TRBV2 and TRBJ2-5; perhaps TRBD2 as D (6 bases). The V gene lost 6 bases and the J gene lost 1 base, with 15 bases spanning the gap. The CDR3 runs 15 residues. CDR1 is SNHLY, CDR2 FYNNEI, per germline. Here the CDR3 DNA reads TGTGCCAGCAGCGCCCTAGGAGCGGGCCAAGAGACCCAGTACTTC. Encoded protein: CASSALGAGQETQYF.

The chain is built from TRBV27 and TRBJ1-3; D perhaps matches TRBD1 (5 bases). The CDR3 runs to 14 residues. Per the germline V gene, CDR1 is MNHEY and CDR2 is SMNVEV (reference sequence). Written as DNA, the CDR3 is TGTGCGCGCGGGGGGGGTGCACGGGGAAACACCATATATTTT. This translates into CARGGGARGNTIYF.

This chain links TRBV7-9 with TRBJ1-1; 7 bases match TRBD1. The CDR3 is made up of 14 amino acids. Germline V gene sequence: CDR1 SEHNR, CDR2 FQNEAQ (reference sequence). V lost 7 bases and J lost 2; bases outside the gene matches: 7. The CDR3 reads CASTPTGINTEAFF. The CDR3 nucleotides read TGTGCCAGCACCCCGACAGGGATAAACACTGAAGCTTTCTTT.

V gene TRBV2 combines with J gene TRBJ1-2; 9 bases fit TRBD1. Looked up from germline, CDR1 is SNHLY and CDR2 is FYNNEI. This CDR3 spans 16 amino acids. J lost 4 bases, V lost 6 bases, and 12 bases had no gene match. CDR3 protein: CASRPGQGGKIYGYTF. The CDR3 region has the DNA TGTGCCAGCAGACCGGGACAGGGTGGTAAGATCTATGGCTACACCTTC.

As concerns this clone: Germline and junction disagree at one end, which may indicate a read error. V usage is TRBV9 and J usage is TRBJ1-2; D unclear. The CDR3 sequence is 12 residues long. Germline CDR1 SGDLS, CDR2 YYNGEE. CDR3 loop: CASSRTNYGHTF. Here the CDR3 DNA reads TGTGCCAGCAGTCGTACTAACTATGGCCACACCTTC.

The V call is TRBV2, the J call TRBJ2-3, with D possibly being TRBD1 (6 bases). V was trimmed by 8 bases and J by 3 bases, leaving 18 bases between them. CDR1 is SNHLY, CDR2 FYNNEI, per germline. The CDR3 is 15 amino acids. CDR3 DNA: TGTGCCAGCGGATTCGGGGACAAAGGAACAGATACGCAGTATTTT. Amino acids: CASGFGDKGTDTQYF.

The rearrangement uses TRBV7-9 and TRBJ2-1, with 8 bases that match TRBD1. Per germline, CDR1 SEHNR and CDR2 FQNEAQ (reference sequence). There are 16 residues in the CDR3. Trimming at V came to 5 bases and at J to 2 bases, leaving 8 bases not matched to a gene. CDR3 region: CASSQDGQGAYNEQFF. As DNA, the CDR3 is TGTGCCAGCAGCCAAGACGGACAGGGCGCCTACAATGAGCAGTTCTTC.

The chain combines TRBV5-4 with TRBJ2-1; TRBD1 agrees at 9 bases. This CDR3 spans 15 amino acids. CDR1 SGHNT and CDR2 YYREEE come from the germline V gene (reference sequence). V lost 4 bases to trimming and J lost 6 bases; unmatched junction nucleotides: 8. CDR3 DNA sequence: TGTGCCAGCAGCGGTGGACAGGGGTTAGGCAATGAGCAGTTCTTC. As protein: CASSGGQGLGNEQFF.